This entry concerns a single T cell receptor (beta chain). The authors obtained 1.5 to 2.5 micrograms of genomic DNA from cryopreserved PBMCs for TCR beta libraries. The data stem from a study of cytotoxic CD8 clonotypes in ibrutinib-treated CLL. Background on the study: Researchers reported around 10 relapsed/refractory and roughly 15 treatment-naive patients, 17 to 18 of them IGHV unmutated. Among patients, around 25 responded partially and 2 completely; 14 then stayed remitted and around twelve progressed after median around 73 months.

CDR1 and CDR2 (germline): SGHDT, YYEEEE. J gave up 3 bases and V 4 bases, and 4 bases lay outside the gene matches. This CDR3 contains 15 residues. Deep sequencing aimed at 1 in 200,000 to 1 in 1 million T cells' resolution. The assay was immunoSEQ multiplex PCR, and TCRdb's table has in-frame clones only and misses some. The sample has 160,000 or so clones, about four fifths seen once; the top ten hold about 2%. The receptor was isolated from a human donor with chronic lymphocytic leukemia. The chain recombines TRBV5-6 with TRBJ1-6; 7 nucleotides line up with TRBD1. The sample consisted of PBMCs, taken after 12 months of ibrutinib treatment. The CDR3 is CASSLGQNYNSPLHF. Written as DNA, the CDR3 is TGTGCCAGCAGCCTGGGACAGAACTATAATTCACCCCTCCACTTT.